This T cell receptor (beta chain) came from a study of identical twins. The CDR3 spans 14 residues. Trimming left V 0 bases short and J 9 bases short, with 12 bases between. Per germline, CDR1 LGHDT and CDR2 YNNKEL (reference sequence). TCRdb re-called the 5' RACE reads through MiXCR, storing one row per CDR3 protein. Of hundreds of thousands of distinct CDR3 sequences listed, 21% were seen once; the top ten hold 4% to 5.5%. There are a few counts of this clonotype. These same records also appear under a second study, on T cells expressing NK-cell markers.

This sequence was found in a woman between 18 and 29 years old in good health. Sequencing was carried out using PBMCs. The V and J genes are TRBV3-1 and TRBJ1-5; no clear D gene. The CDR3: CASSQEGSIGPQHF. The CDR3 coding sequence is TGTGCCAGCAGCCAAGAAGGGTCCATCGGGCCCCAGCATTTT.